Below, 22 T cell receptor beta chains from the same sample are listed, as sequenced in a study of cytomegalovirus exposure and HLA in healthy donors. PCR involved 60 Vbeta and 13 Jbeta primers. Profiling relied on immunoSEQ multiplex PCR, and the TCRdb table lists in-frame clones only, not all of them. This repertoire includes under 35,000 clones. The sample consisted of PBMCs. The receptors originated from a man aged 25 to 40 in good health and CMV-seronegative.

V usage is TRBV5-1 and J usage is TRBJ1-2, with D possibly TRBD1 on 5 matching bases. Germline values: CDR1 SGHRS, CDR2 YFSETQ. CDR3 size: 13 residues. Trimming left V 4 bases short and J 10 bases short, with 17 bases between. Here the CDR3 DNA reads TGCGCCAGCAGCCCGGAGCAGGGCAGACCCTACACCTTC. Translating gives CASSPEQGRPYTF.

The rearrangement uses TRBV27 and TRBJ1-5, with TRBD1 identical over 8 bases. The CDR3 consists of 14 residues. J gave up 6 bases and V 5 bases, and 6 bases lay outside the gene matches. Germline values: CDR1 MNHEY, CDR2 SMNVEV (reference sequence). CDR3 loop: CASSTRQGSQPQHF. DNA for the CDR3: TGTGCCAGCAGTACACGACAGGGGAGTCAGCCCCAGCATTTT.

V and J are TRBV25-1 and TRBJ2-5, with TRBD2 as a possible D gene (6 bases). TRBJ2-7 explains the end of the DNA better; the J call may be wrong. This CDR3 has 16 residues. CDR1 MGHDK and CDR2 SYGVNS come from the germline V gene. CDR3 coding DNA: TGTGCCAGCAGTGGCCCCGGGACTCCTGTCTCCTACGAGCAGTACTTC. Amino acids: CASSGPGTPVSYEQYF.

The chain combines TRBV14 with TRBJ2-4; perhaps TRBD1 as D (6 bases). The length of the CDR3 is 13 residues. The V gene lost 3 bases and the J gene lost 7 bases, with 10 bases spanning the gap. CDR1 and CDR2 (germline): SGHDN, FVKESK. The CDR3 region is CASSQNRVNIQYF. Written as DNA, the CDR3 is TGTGCCAGCAGCCAGAACAGGGTCAACATTCAGTACTTC.

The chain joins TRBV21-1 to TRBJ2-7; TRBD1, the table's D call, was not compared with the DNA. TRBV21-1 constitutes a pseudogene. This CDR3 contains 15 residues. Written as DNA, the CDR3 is TGTGCCAGCAACCCGGGGGGGACAGGGACCTACGAGCAGTACTTC. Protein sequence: CASNPGGTGTYEQYF.

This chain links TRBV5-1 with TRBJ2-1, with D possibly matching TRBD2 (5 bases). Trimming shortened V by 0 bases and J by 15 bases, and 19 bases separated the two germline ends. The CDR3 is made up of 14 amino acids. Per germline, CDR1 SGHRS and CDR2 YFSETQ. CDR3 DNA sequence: TGCGCCAGCAGCTTGGTTTCGGGATCGGTGAGGTCGTTCTTC. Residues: CASSLVSGSVRSFF.

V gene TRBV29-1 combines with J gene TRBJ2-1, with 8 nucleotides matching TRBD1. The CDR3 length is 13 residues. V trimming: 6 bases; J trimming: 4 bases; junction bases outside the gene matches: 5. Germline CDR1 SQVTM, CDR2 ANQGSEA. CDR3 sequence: CSVAGQGYNEQFF. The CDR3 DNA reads TGCAGCGTGGCAGGACAGGGTTACAATGAGCAGTTCTTC.

The DNA for the CDR3 is TGTGCCAGTTCGGGGGGGCAGGGTGATGAAAAACTGTTTTTT. Protein: CASSGGQGDEKLFF. The J gene is TRBJ1-4, the V gene TRBV19; D may be TRBD1 (6 bases). CDR1 is LNHDA, CDR2 SQIVND, per germline (reference sequence). Trimming stripped 8 bases from V and 6 bases from J, with 16 bases between. This CDR3 spans 14 amino acids. Supplemented by reference TRBV19 and TRBJ1-4, the full variable domain reads DGGITQSPKYLFRKEGQNVTLSCEQNLNHDAMYWYRQDPGQGLRLIYYSQIVNDFQKGDIAEGYSVSREKKESFPLTVTSAQKNPTAFYLCASSGGQGDEKLFFGSGTQLSVL.

This CDR3 reads CSVAGTVTNYGYTF. The CDR3 DNA follows: TGCAGCGTTGCCGGGACAGTGACTAACTATGGCTACACCTTC. The V call is TRBV29-1, the J call TRBJ1-2, with 7 positions matching TRBD1. Trimming cost V 4 bases and J 0 bases; bases outside gene matches: 5. The CDR3 has 14 amino acids. The germline CDR1 and CDR2 sequences are SQVTM and ANQGSEA.

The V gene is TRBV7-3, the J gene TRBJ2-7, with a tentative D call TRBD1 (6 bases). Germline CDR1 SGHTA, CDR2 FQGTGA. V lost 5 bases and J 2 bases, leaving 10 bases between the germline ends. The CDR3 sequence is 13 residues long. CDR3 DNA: TGTGCCAGCAGCCCACAGGGCCCCTACGAGCAGTACTTC. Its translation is CASSPQGPYEQYF. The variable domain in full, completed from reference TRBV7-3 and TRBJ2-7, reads GAGVSQTPSNKVTEKGKYVELRCDPISGHTALYWYRQSLGQGPEFLIYFQGTGAADDSGLPNDRFFAVRPEGSVSTLKIQRTERGDSAVYLCASSPQGPYEQYFGPGTRLTVT.

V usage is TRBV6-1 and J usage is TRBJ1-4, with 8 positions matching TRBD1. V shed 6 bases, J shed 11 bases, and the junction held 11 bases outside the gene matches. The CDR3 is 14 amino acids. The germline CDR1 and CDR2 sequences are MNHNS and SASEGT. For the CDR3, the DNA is TGTGCCAGCAGCACCGGACAGGGCTGGGAGAAACTGTTTTTT. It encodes CASSTGQGWEKLFF.

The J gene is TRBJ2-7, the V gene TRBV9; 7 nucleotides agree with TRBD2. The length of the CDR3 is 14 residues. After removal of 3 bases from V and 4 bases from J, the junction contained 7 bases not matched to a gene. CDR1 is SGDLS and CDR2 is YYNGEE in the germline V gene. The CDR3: CASSEGRGGYEQYF. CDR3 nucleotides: TGTGCCAGCAGCGAAGGGAGGGGTGGGTACGAGCAGTACTTC.

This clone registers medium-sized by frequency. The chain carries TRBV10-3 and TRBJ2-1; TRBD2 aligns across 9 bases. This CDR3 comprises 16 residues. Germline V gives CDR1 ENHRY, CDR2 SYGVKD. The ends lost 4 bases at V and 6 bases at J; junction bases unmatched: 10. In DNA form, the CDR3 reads TGTGCCATCAGTGGAGTGGTAGCGGGAGTAAGCAATGAGCAGTTCTTC. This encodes CAISGVVAGVSNEQFF.

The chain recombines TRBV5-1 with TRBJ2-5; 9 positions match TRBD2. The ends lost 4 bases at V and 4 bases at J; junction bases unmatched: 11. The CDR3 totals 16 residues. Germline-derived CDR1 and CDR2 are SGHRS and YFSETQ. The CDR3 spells CASSLTSGVGGETQYF. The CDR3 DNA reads TGCGCCAGCAGCCTGACTAGCGGCGTCGGGGGAGAGACCCAGTACTTC. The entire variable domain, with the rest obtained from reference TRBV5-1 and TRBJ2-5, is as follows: KAGVTQTPRYLIKTRGQQVTLSCSPISGHRSVSWYQQTPGQGLQFLFEYFSETQRNKGNFPGRFSGRQFSNSRSEMNVSTLELGDSALYLCASSLTSGVGGETQYFGPGTRLLVL.

In DNA form, the CDR3 reads TGTGCCAGCAGCTTGGCAGGGTTCGGAAACACCATATATTTT. Its translation is CASSLAGFGNTIYF. J is TRBJ1-3 and V is TRBV5-6; tentatively, D is TRBD1 (5 bases). The length of the CDR3 is 14 residues. V lost 0 bases and J 4 bases, leaving 8 bases between the germline ends. Germline V CDR1 and CDR2: SGHDT, YYEEEE.

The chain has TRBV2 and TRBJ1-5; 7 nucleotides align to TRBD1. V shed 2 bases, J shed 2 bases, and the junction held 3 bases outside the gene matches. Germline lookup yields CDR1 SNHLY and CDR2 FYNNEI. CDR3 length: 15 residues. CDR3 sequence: CASSELTGGNQPQHF. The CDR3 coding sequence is TGTGCCAGCAGTGAACTAACAGGGGGCAATCAGCCCCAGCATTTT.

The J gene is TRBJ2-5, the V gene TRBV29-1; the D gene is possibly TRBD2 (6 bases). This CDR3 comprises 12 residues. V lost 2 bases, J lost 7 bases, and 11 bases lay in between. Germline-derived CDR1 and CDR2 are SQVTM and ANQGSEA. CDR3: CSVEFVGGTQYF. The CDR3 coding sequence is TGCAGCGTTGAATTTGTGGGGGGGACCCAGTACTTC.

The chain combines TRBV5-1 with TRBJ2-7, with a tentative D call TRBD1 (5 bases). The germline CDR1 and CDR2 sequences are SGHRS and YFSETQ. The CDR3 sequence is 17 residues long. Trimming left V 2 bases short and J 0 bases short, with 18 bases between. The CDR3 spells CASSFDLSDRHSYEQYF. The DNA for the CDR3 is TGCGCCAGCAGCTTCGATCTGTCCGACAGACACTCCTACGAGCAGTACTTC.

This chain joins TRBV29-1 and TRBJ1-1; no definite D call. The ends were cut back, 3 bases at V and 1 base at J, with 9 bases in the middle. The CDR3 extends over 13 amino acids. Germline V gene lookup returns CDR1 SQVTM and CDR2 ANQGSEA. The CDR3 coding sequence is TGCAGCGTTGACGCAGGAACGAACACTGAAGCTTTCTTT. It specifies CSVDAGTNTEAFF. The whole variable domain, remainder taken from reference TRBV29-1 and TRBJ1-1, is SAVISQKPSRDICQRGTSLTIQCQVDSQVTMMFWYRQQPGQSLTLIATANQGSEATYESGFVIDKFPISRPNLTFSTLTVSNMSPEDSSIYLCSVDAGTNTEAFFGQGTRLTVV.

CDR3 protein: CASRRGGVNTEAFF. CDR3 DNA sequence: TGTGCCAGCAGGAGGGGAGGAGTGAACACTGAAGCTTTCTTT. The rearrangement uses TRBV6-5 and TRBJ1-1; D perhaps matches TRBD1 (5 bases). The CDR3 runs 14 residues. Germline values: CDR1 MNHEY, CDR2 SVGAGI. Trimming left V 6 bases short and J 0 bases short, with 11 bases between.

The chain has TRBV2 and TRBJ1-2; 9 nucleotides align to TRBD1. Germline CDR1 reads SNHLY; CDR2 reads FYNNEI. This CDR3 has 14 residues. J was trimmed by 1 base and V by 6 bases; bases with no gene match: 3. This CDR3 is CASRGTGSNYGYTF. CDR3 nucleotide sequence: TGTGCCAGCAGGGGGACAGGGAGTAACTATGGCTACACCTTC.

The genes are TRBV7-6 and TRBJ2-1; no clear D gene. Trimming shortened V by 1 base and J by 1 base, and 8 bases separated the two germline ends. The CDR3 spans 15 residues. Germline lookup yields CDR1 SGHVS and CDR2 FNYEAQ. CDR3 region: CASSLGPQSYNEQFF. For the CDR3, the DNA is TGTGCCAGCAGCTTAGGGCCGCAATCCTACAATGAGCAGTTCTTC.